This T cell receptor beta chain was found in a study of T cells after yellow fever vaccination. Across the whole study: SMART-Seq v4 Ultra Low Input prepared libraries from low-cell fractions.

Study-level findings and limits: Abundant contaminating clonotypes from the bulk population could appear in FACS-sorted repertoires.

Synthesis of TCR cDNA relied on 5'RACE template switching, which attached a universal primer site and UMIs. TCRdb used MiXCR to reprocess the 5' RACE reads, holding one entry per CDR3 protein. The sample has around 550,000 distinct CDR3 sequences, about a fifth seen once. Concerning this clonotype: Its specificity is unknown.

V dropped 0 bases and J dropped 6 bases, with 26 bases sitting between them. The CDR3 is made up of 19 amino acids. Germline V gene lookup returns CDR1 LNHNV and CDR2 YYDKDF (reference sequence). The clonotype was recovered from a man aged 30 to 39 who received the YFV17D yellow fever vaccine. This chain links TRBV15 with TRBJ1-1; D is unclear. Sequencing was performed on PBMCs, taken 15 days after the yellow fever booster vaccination. The DNA of the CDR3 is TGTGCCACCAGCAGAGATTTGTTAACCCTGATTACTAAGGACGCTGAAGCTTTCTTT. Translating gives CATSRDLLTLITKDAEAFF.